This T cell receptor (beta chain) was captured by sequencing in a study of regulatory T cells in long-lasting Graves disease. The study's findings and limits: Persistent disease showed a preference for TRBV28, TRBJ1-2 and TRBJ2-5. Among the persistent patients, 2,500 to 3,500 public clonotypes were shared, more than the roughly 990 shared among new patients.

The V end lost 2 bases, the J end lost 0 bases, and 8 bases lay between the germline ends. The length of the CDR3 is 14 residues. Germline CDR1 and CDR2: SGHTA and FQGNSA. The time point was: newly diagnosed GD, antithyroid drugs for less than 3 months. Isolated PBMC RNA provided the starting material for the TCR library. Graves' disease diagnosis used American Thyroid Association guidelines. In this sample, this clonotype turned up many times. Its specificity is not known. Investigators prepared the TCR beta libraries by applying iRepertoire HTBI primers and Arm-PCR of CDR3 regions. As handled by the study authors: Samples collectively showed approximately 62 TRBV and about 15 TRBJ segments. Each CDR3 protein gets one entry after TCRdb re-called the multiplex PCR reads with MiXCR. These V and J calls derive from TCRdb rather than the authors' analysis. The sample lists hundreds of thousands of distinct CDR3 sequences, roughly a sixth occurring once.

This specimen consisted of peripheral blood mononuclear cells (PBMCs), obtained at new diagnosis, from a patient treated with antithyroid drugs. The chain combines TRBV7-2 with TRBJ2-7; tentatively, D is TRBD2 (5 bases). This sequence originates from a female donor with Graves disease. The DNA of the CDR3 is TGTGCCAGCAGCTTATGGGCGGGCTCCTACGAGCAGTACTTC. This encodes CASSLWAGSYEQYF.